A selection of T cell receptor beta chains follows, all from one sample in a study of T cell responses to AZD1222 COVID-19 vaccine. Some clones are missing from TCRdb's copy, which holds only in-frame ones; the method was immunoSEQ multiplex PCR. Of 130,000 to 150,000 clones in the sample, around 88% were seen once. The sequences come from peripheral blood, collected on day 0 of AZD1222 vaccination. These receptors all come from an adult in good health. The CDR3 runs from the conserved cysteine through the conserved F or W. Fields, in order: D gene, J gene, V gene, clone size, CDR3 DNA, CDR3 protein. A D gene is named only where the DNA matches it firmly. Clone size is stated in some rows and not others, as once, few, many or a class when expanded.

D gene: -; J gene: TRBJ2-5; V gene: TRBV28; clone size: few; CDR3 DNA: TGTGCCAGCAGGCCCGTAGGGGCACGGGAGACCCAGTACTTC; CDR3 protein: CASRPVGARETQYF
D gene: -; J gene: TRBJ2-7; V gene: TRBV9; clone size: -; CDR3 DNA: TGTGCCAGCAGCCCTAATTCGGGGGTGCGTTACGAGCAGTACTTC; CDR3 protein: CASSPNSGVRYEQYF
D gene: -; J gene: TRBJ2-1; V gene: TRBV5-4; clone size: once; CDR3 DNA: TGTGCCAGCAGCGCCGTCACGGGACCCTACAATGAGCAGTTCTTC; CDR3 protein: CASSAVTGPYNEQFF
D gene: -; J gene: TRBJ1-5; V gene: TRBV5-5; clone size: -; CDR3 DNA: TGTGCCAGCAGCTTGGGGGGGGCGAATCAGCCCCAGCATTTT; CDR3 protein: CASSLGGANQPQHF
D gene: TRBD1; J gene: TRBJ1-5; V gene: TRBV6-2/TRBV6-3; clone size: -; CDR3 DNA: TGTGCCAGCAGTTCACCCGGGACAGGGGTCCAGCATTTT; CDR3 protein: CASSSPGTGVQHF
D gene: TRBD2; J gene: TRBJ2-5; V gene: TRBV4-1; clone size: -; CDR3 DNA: TGCGCCAGCAGCCAAGAAGTGGGGCGGGGGGGCCTAAAGACCCAGTACTTC; CDR3 protein: CASSQEVGRGGLKTQYF
D gene: -; J gene: TRBJ1-5; V gene: TRBV28; clone size: once; CDR3 DNA: TGTGCCAGCCTTGTCGGGGGGCGCGGTCAGCCCCAGCATTTT; CDR3 protein: CASLVGGRGQPQHF
D gene: TRBD1; J gene: TRBJ1-2; V gene: TRBV6-5; clone size: -; CDR3 DNA: TGTGCCAGCAGCCCCGGGACAGGGAACTATGGCTACACCTTC; CDR3 protein: CASSPGTGNYGYTF
D gene: -; J gene: TRBJ2-1; V gene: TRBV19; clone size: -; CDR3 DNA: TGTGCCAGTAGTACGAGAGGGAGCGTCTATGAGCAGTTCTTC; CDR3 protein: CASSTRGSVYEQFF
D gene: -; J gene: TRBJ1-5; V gene: TRBV5-1; clone size: once; CDR3 DNA: TGCGCCAGCAGCAGGACGGGGAATAGCAATCAGCCCCAGCATTTT; CDR3 protein: CASSRTGNSNQPQHF
D gene: TRBD1; J gene: TRBJ1-2; V gene: TRBV5-1; clone size: -; CDR3 DNA: TGCGCCAGCAGCTCCGGACAGGGAGGAAGCGGCTACACCTTC; CDR3 protein: CASSSGQGGSGYTF
D gene: -; J gene: TRBJ1-3; V gene: TRBV14; clone size: -; CDR3 DNA: TGTGCCAGCAGCTCCCTGACAGGTTCTGGAAACACCATATATTTT; CDR3 protein: CASSSLTGSGNTIYF
D gene: TRBD1; J gene: TRBJ1-5; V gene: TRBV19; clone size: -; CDR3 DNA: TGTGCCAGTAGTGGACAGGGGCCGCTCTGGCCCCAGCATTTT; CDR3 protein: CASSGQGPLWPQHF
D gene: TRBD1; J gene: TRBJ1-5; V gene: TRBV30; clone size: once; CDR3 DNA: TGTGCCTGGAGTACCCATCTCCAGGGGGCTCAGCCCCAGCATTTT; CDR3 protein: CAWSTHLQGAQPQHF
D gene: -; J gene: TRBJ1-1; V gene: TRBV24-1; clone size: -; CDR3 DNA: TGTGCCACCAGTGATCGGGGACACCTTATGACTGAAGCTTTCTTT; CDR3 protein: CATSDRGHLMTEAFF
D gene: -; J gene: TRBJ1-2; V gene: TRBV4-2; clone size: -; CDR3 DNA: TGTGCCAGCAGCCAGGCAGTAGCAGGGCCCCGAAGCTCCAACTATGGCTACACCTTC; CDR3 protein: CASSQAVAGPRSSNYGYTF
D gene: -; J gene: TRBJ1-5; V gene: TRBV10-3; clone size: -; CDR3 DNA: TGTGCCATCAGTGAGAAGGCAGATAGCAATCAGCCCCAGCATTTT; CDR3 protein: CAISEKADSNQPQHF
D gene: -; J gene: TRBJ1-1; V gene: TRBV4-2; clone size: -; CDR3 DNA: TGTGCCAGCAGCCAAGTCCGGGGCACTGAAGCTTTCTTT; CDR3 protein: CASSQVRGTEAFF
D gene: TRBD1; J gene: TRBJ1-2; V gene: TRBV5-6; clone size: once; CDR3 DNA: TGTGCCAGCATCCAGGAGACAGGGTCCGGTGGCTACACCTTC; CDR3 protein: CASIQETGSGGYTF
D gene: TRBD2; J gene: TRBJ2-3; V gene: TRBV4-2; clone size: -; CDR3 DNA: TGTGCCAGCAGCCATGGGCGACTAGCGGGGCGGACCGGAGGCACAGATACGCAGTATTTT; CDR3 protein: CASSHGRLAGRTGGTDTQYF
D gene: -; J gene: TRBJ1-1; V gene: TRBV18; clone size: -; CDR3 DNA: TGTGCCAGCTCTCCAGGGGTTGGCACTGAAGCTTTCTTT; CDR3 protein: CASSPGVGTEAFF
D gene: TRBD1; J gene: TRBJ1-6; V gene: TRBV3-1/TRBV3-2; clone size: few; CDR3 DNA: TGTGCCAGCAGCCAAGGGACAGGGGGTTCACCCCTCCACTTT; CDR3 protein: CASSQGTGGSPLHF
D gene: -; J gene: TRBJ2-7; V gene: TRBV29-1; clone size: once; CDR3 DNA: TGCAGCGCCCGACGGGGGCTTCGAGACGAGCAGTACTTC; CDR3 protein: CSARRGLRDEQYF
D gene: TRBD1; J gene: TRBJ1-1; V gene: TRBV7-3; clone size: -; CDR3 DNA: TGTGCCAGCAGCTCCGCAGGGGGCCCGAACACTGAAGCTTTCTTT; CDR3 protein: CASSSAGGPNTEAFF
D gene: -; J gene: TRBJ2-5; V gene: TRBV11-3; clone size: -; CDR3 DNA: TGTGCCAGCAGCTTAGCCCGGGGGGCCGGCGAGACCCAGTACTTC; CDR3 protein: CASSLARGAGETQYF
D gene: -; J gene: TRBJ1-3; V gene: TRBV5-1; clone size: -; CDR3 DNA: TGCGCCAGCAGCTCCCAGGGCGTTGGGAACACCATATATTTT; CDR3 protein: CASSSQGVGNTIYF
D gene: -; J gene: TRBJ1-6; V gene: TRBV18; clone size: -; CDR3 DNA: TGTGCCAGCCGATGGGAAATGAATTCACCCCTCCACTTT; CDR3 protein: CASRWEMNSPLHF
D gene: TRBD1; J gene: TRBJ1-1; V gene: TRBV30; clone size: -; CDR3 DNA: TGTGCCTGGAGCCTGACAGGGGCCGTCAACACTGAAGCTTTCTTT; CDR3 protein: CAWSLTGAVNTEAFF
D gene: TRBD2; J gene: TRBJ2-7; V gene: TRBV27; clone size: once; CDR3 DNA: TGTGCCAGCAGCGAGGCGGCGGGGGGTCGGCTCCGTTCCTACGAGCAGTACTTC; CDR3 protein: CASSEAAGGRLRSYEQYF